This T cell receptor (beta chain) comes out of a study of response to subunit inactivated influenza vaccine. Study conclusions and caveats: Authors suggested each seasonal influenza vaccination recruits few new T cells.

This clonotype has only a few counts. As yet, its antigen is unknown. V lost 4 bases to trimming and J lost 4 bases, with 16 bases between them. The CDR3 runs 15 residues. CDR1 SGHRS and CDR2 YFSETQ come from the germline V gene. TCRdb fed the RT-PCR reads into MiXCR, producing one record per CDR3 protein. The table lists some 480,000 distinct CDR3 sequences, roughly 9.8% of them singletons. This clonotype was sampled from a man aged 50-60 years who received an inactivated influenza vaccine. Sample: PBMCs from blood, taken 40 to 50 days after vaccination. This chain connects TRBV5-1 to TRBJ2-3; no clear D gene. The CDR3, as DNA: TGCGCCAGCAGCCCCCCAGACTTTCTTCCAGATACGCAGTATTTT. Translating gives CASSPPDFLPDTQYF.